The 30 T cell receptor beta chains presented below share a single source sample, sequenced in a study of blood T cell repertoires in COVID-19. Generated by immunoSEQ multiplex PCR, the TCRdb table keeps only in-frame clones and is missing some. The table lists roughly 72,000 clones, about four fifths of them singletons. The sample consisted of peripheral blood. These receptors were collected from a man in his 70s who had recovered from COVID-19.

This chain joins TRBV7-9 and TRBJ2-3; 10 bases map to TRBD2. The CDR3 totals 17 residues. V shed 10 bases and J 1 base; nucleotides not matched to a gene: 14. From germline, CDR1 is SEHNR and CDR2 FQNEAQ (reference sequence). The CDR3 DNA is TGTGCCACTAGAAGCGGGAGGGCGGGTCGTGGCACAGATACGCAGTATTTT. This translates into CATRSGRAGRGTDTQYF.

The CDR3 loop reads CASSLTGPREDEQFF. The CDR3, as DNA: TGTGCCAGCAGCCTCACCGGGCCGCGGGAGGATGAGCAGTTCTTC. The rearrangement links TRBV3-1 (or the pseudogene TRBV3-2) to TRBJ2-1, with 8 positions matching TRBD2. The CDR3 has 15 residues. Per the germline V gene, CDR1 is LGHDT and CDR2 is YNNKEL (reference sequence). Unmatched junction bases numbered 10, after V lost 4 bases and J lost 8 bases.

The chain joins TRBV2 to TRBJ1-1; D is undetermined. Trimming shortened V by 6 bases and J by 1 base, and 9 bases separated the two germline ends. Germline V gene lookup returns CDR1 SNHLY and CDR2 FYNNEI. The CDR3 is made up of 13 amino acids. The CDR3 coding sequence is TGTGCCAGCAGCCCAGACAAGAACACTGAAGCTTTCTTT. Residues: CASSPDKNTEAFF.

The chain carries TRBV5-1 and TRBJ2-2; the D gene is possibly TRBD2 (5 bases). Trimming cost V 2 bases and J 4 bases, with 6 bases left between them. Germline-derived CDR1 and CDR2 are SGHRS and YFSETQ. This CDR3 region has 13 residues. The CDR3 region has the DNA TGCGCCAGCAGCTTCCGGGGCACCGGGGAGCTGTTTTTT. As protein: CASSFRGTGELFF.

The table lists this clone with a count of one. The rearrangement joins TRBV6-2 or TRBV6-3 to TRBJ2-7; TRBD2 matches at 11 bases. Germline V CDR1 and CDR2: MNHEY, SVGEGT. V shed 7 bases, J shed 6 bases, and the junction held 11 bases outside the gene matches. The CDR3 sequence is 15 residues long. CDR3 DNA: TGTGCCAGCAACCCGCGGCTAGCGGGAGGAGGCGAGCAGTACTTC. This gives the protein CASNPRLAGGGEQYF.

This clone was observed a few times. V is TRBV11-2 and J is TRBJ2-3; D gene ambiguous. CDR1 SGHAT and CDR2 FQNNGV come from the germline V gene. The CDR3 spans 13 residues. V lost 0 bases, J lost 5 bases, and 6 bases lay in between. The CDR3 loop reads CASSLDQEDTQYF. CDR3 bases: TGTGCCAGCAGCTTAGATCAGGAAGATACGCAGTATTTT.

This chain links TRBV9 with TRBJ1-6, with 7 bases lining up with TRBD1. The CDR3 loop spans 16 amino acids. Trimming took 3 bases from V and 7 from J; bases not matched to a gene: 10. Germline V CDR1 and CDR2: SGDLS, YYNGEE. As DNA, the CDR3 is TGTGCCAGCAGCGCGAAAGGGACAGCCAACAATTCACCCCTCCACTTT. Translated: CASSAKGTANNSPLHF. Full variable domain (rest looked up from reference TRBV9 and TRBJ1-6): DSGVTQTPKHLITATGQRVTLRCSPRSGDLSVYWYQQSLDQGLQFLIQYYNGEERAKGNILERFSAQQFPDLHSELNLSSLELGDSALYFCASSAKGTANNSPLHFGNGTRLTVT.

The chain has TRBV7-9 and TRBJ1-4, with D hard to call. CDR1 and CDR2 from the germline V gene are SEHNR and FQNEAQ (reference sequence). The CDR3 length is 13 residues. V lost 5 bases, J lost 6 bases, and 10 bases lay in between. The CDR3 reads CASSIGGDEKLFF. CDR3 coding DNA: TGTGCCAGCAGCATCGGAGGCGATGAAAAACTGTTTTTT.

This clone was picked up one time. The genes are TRBV4-3 and TRBJ2-2, with TRBD1 matching 10 bases. The CDR3 sequence is 18 residues long. The ends lost 4 bases at V and 7 bases at J; junction bases unmatched: 15. Germline V gives CDR1 LGHNA, CDR2 YSLEER. The CDR3 loop reads CASSRETKGTGAGGELFF. The CDR3 region has the DNA TGCGCCAGCAGCCGAGAGACGAAGGGGACAGGGGCAGGCGGGGAGCTGTTTTTT.

J is TRBJ2-3 and V is TRBV9; unclear D gene. Germline V gene lookup returns CDR1 SGDLS and CDR2 YYNGEE. The V gene lost 4 bases and the J gene lost 6 bases, with 12 bases spanning the gap. The CDR3 is made up of 13 amino acids. The CDR3 spells CASSQMPRDTQYF. The CDR3 DNA reads TGTGCCAGCAGCCAAATGCCCCGGGATACGCAGTATTTT.

The chain employs TRBV11-2 and TRBJ2-7; TRBD2 matches at 12 bases. The CDR3 loop spans 16 amino acids. The germline V gene has CDR1 SGHAT and CDR2 FQNNGV. V trimming: 1 base; J trimming: 12 bases; junction bases outside the gene matches: 13. CDR3 in DNA: TGTGCCAGCAGCTTAGCTCCGACTAGCGGGGGTCTCCAGGGGTACTTC. The encoded protein is CASSLAPTSGGLQGYF.

This clone was detected a few times. The chain links TRBV30 to TRBJ1-1, with a possible D match to TRBD1 (6 bases). The V end was cut by 5 bases, the J end by 1 base, with 11 bases between. Germline values: CDR1 GTSNPN, CDR2 SVGIG (reference sequence). The CDR3 contains 13 residues. The CDR3 spells CAWATGRNTEAFF. In DNA, the CDR3 is TGTGCCTGGGCAACAGGGAGGAACACTGAAGCTTTCTTT.

The chain couples TRBV9 to TRBJ1-2; the D gene is possibly TRBD1 (6 bases). V lost 3 bases, J lost 2 bases, and 14 bases lay in between. CDR3 length: 15 amino acids. CDR1 is SGDLS, CDR2 YYNGEE, per germline. The chain's CDR3 is CASSGIRGSNYGYTF. As DNA, the CDR3 is TGTGCCAGCAGCGGGATTAGGGGGTCGAACTATGGCTACACCTTC. Together with reference TRBV9 and TRBJ1-2, the CDR3 gives the full variable domain: DSGVTQTPKHLITATGQRVTLRCSPRSGDLSVYWYQQSLDQGLQFLIQYYNGEERAKGNILERFSAQQFPDLHSELNLSSLELGDSALYFCASSGIRGSNYGYTFGSGTRLTVV.

The genes are TRBV7-2 and TRBJ2-7; TRBD1 is a possible D gene (5 bases). Germline CDR1 and CDR2: SGHTA and FQGNSA. The CDR3 runs 14 residues. The V and J ends lost 1 base and 6 bases respectively, with 13 bases between them. Written as DNA, the CDR3 is TGTGCCAGCAGCTTAGACCAGGGTTCATTCGAGCAGTACTTC. Its protein is CASSLDQGSFEQYF.

The chain couples TRBV4-3 to TRBJ2-7, with unresolved D. The CDR3 totals 14 residues. CDR1 is LGHNA, CDR2 YSLEER, per germline. Deletions cut 1 base from V and 3 bases from J, with 10 bases between. CDR3 nucleotide sequence: TGCGCCAGCAGCCAAGGAGAGAGTTTCTACGAGCAGTACTTC. Translation gives CASSQGESFYEQYF.

V is TRBV5-1 and J is TRBJ2-7, with 11 bases that match TRBD1. The CDR3 runs 15 residues. Germline lookup yields CDR1 SGHRS and CDR2 YFSETQ. The ends lost 2 bases at V and 4 bases at J; junction bases unmatched: 5. CDR3 residues: CASSFGDRGFYEQYF. CDR3 in DNA: TGCGCCAGCAGCTTCGGGGACAGGGGGTTTTACGAGCAGTACTTC.

The chain couples TRBV7-6 to TRBJ2-7, with 7 bases lining up with TRBD1. J was trimmed by 7 bases and V by 1 base; bases with no gene match: 10. Germline lookup yields CDR1 SGHVS and CDR2 FNYEAQ. The CDR3 runs to 15 residues. CDR3 nucleotides: TGTGCCAGCAGCTTAGGACGGGACAGTGCGGGTGAGCAGTACTTC. It specifies CASSLGRDSAGEQYF.

In DNA, the CDR3 is TGTGCCAGCAGTTCCGGGACAGGGGCCGTAACTGAAGCTTTCTTT. Its protein is CASSSGTGAVTEAFF. The gene calls are TRBV28 and TRBJ1-1, with 10 positions matching TRBD1. This CDR3 is built from 15 residues. Germline CDR1 reads MDHEN; CDR2 reads SYDVKM. V lost 4 bases, J lost 5 bases, and 7 bases stayed unmatched.

The rearrangement uses TRBV5-4 and TRBJ2-5, with 8 bases that match TRBD1. Germline CDR1 reads SGHNT; CDR2 reads YYREEE (reference sequence). V lost 2 bases, J lost 5 bases, and 8 bases stayed unmatched. The CDR3 totals 15 residues. The CDR3 sequence: CASSFDQGARETQYF. CDR3 sequence (DNA): TGTGCCAGCAGCTTTGATCAGGGGGCCAGGGAGACCCAGTACTTC. Together with reference TRBV5-4 and TRBJ2-5, the CDR3 gives the full variable domain: ETGVTQSPTHLIKTRGQQVTLRCSSQSGHNTVSWYQQALGQGPQFIFQYYREEENGRGNFPPRFSGLQFPNYSSELNVNALELDDSALYLCASSFDQGARETQYFGPGTRLLVL.

A single count supports this clone. CDR3 nucleotides: TGTGCCAGCAGTAGACCGGGGGGAGCCGTCGGAGGAGATACGCAGTATTTT. Translating gives CASSRPGGAVGGDTQYF. The J gene is TRBJ2-3, the V gene TRBV6-2 or TRBV6-3; TRBD2 aligns across 7 bases. Germline V lookup: CDR1 MNHEY, CDR2 SVGEGT. The trim removed 5 bases at V and 5 bases at J, leaving 16 bases unmatched. The CDR3 covers 17 residues.

The CDR3, as DNA: TGTGCCAGCAGCGATCGGGACAGGGGAGCCAAAAACATTCAGTACTTC. Translated: CASSDRDRGAKNIQYF. This rearrangement joins TRBV3-1 (or the pseudogene TRBV3-2) to TRBJ2-4; 10 bases align to TRBD1. The CDR3 covers 16 residues. Germline V gene lookup returns CDR1 LGHDT and CDR2 YNNKEL (reference sequence). With V trimmed by 5 bases and J by 0 bases, 4 bases remained unmatched.

CDR3 bases: TGTGCCAGCAGCCTAGGACAGGGTGAATATGGCTACACCTTC. Translated, it gives CASSLGQGEYGYTF. This rearrangement joins TRBV7-2 to TRBJ1-2, with 8 positions matching TRBD1. From germline, CDR1 is SGHTA and CDR2 FQGNSA. Trimming at V came to 5 bases and at J to 5 bases, leaving 7 bases not matched to a gene. CDR3 length: 14 residues.

V and J are TRBV6-2 or TRBV6-3 and TRBJ1-1; D gene ambiguous. CDR1 and CDR2 (germline): MNHEY, SVGEGT. This CDR3 is 15 amino acids long. Trimming stripped 7 bases from V and 2 bases from J, with 17 bases between. The CDR3 protein is CASNPTTAVNTEAFF. CDR3 sequence (DNA): TGTGCCAGCAACCCGACGACTGCTGTAAACACTGAAGCTTTCTTT.

The genes are TRBV7-2 and TRBJ2-2; 7 bases match TRBD2. Germline V lookup: CDR1 SGHTA, CDR2 FQGNSA. V shed 2 bases, J shed 6 bases, and the junction held 6 bases outside the gene matches. CDR3 size: 15 residues. CDR3 coding DNA: TGTGCCAGCAGCTTATCGGGGAGGGAAGCCGGGGAGCTGTTTTTT. This encodes CASSLSGREAGELFF.

The chain is built from TRBV6-1 and TRBJ2-2; D is perhaps TRBD1 (6 bases). The V gene's germline CDR1 is MNHNS and CDR2 SASEGT. The CDR3 contains 14 residues. Trimming took 6 bases from V and 3 from J, leaving 11 bases between them. This chain's CDR3 is CASRGTRYTGELFF. The DNA of the CDR3 is TGTGCCAGCAGGGGGACACGCTACACCGGGGAGCTGTTTTTT.

The chain combines TRBV28 with TRBJ2-7, with TRBD1 matching 8 bases. Per germline, CDR1 MDHEN and CDR2 SYDVKM. Trimming cost V 9 bases and J 4 bases; bases outside gene matches: 8. The CDR3 loop spans 13 amino acids. CDR3 loop: CASIPGGGYEQYF. The DNA for the CDR3 is TGTGCCAGTATTCCAGGGGGCGGGTACGAGCAGTACTTC.

The genes are TRBV11-3 and TRBJ2-1, with 13 nucleotides matching TRBD2. This CDR3 region has 16 residues. The V gene end was trimmed by 5 bases and the J gene end by 6 bases; junction bases not matched to a gene: 7. Germline CDR1 reads SGHNT; CDR2 reads YENEEA. CDR3 bases: TGTGCCAGCAGCGCGCGACTAGCGGGAGGCCTCAATGAGCAGTTCTTC. Translating it yields CASSARLAGGLNEQFF.

This clone has only a few counts. The chain carries TRBV24-1 and TRBJ1-1, with 7 bases fitting TRBD1. The CDR3 is 13 residues long. V lost 7 bases and J lost 1; bases outside the gene matches: 2. CDR1 and CDR2 from the germline V gene are KGHDR and SFDVKD. The CDR3 here is CATSGTANTEAFF. The DNA for the CDR3 is TGTGCCACCAGCGGGACAGCGAACACTGAAGCTTTCTTT.

This clone has more than one count but fewer than ten. The chain recombines TRBV25-1 with TRBJ2-7; 11 bases match TRBD2. Per germline, CDR1 MGHDK and CDR2 SYGVNS. CDR3 length equals 14 residues. J was trimmed by 5 bases and V by 8 bases; bases with no gene match: 8. The CDR3 DNA reads as TGTGCCAGCCCTCTAGCGGGGGGCCTCGACGAGCAGTACTTC. Its translation is CASPLAGGLDEQYF.

V is TRBV7-2 and J is TRBJ1-2; TRBD1 agrees at 8 bases. V shed 0 bases, J shed 3 bases, and the junction held 6 bases outside the gene matches. The CDR3 is made up of 16 amino acids. The germline V gene has CDR1 SGHTA and CDR2 FQGNSA. CDR3 DNA sequence: TGTGCCAGCAGCTTAGCGGTGGCAGGGGGCGACTATGGCTACACCTTC. It codes for CASSLAVAGGDYGYTF.